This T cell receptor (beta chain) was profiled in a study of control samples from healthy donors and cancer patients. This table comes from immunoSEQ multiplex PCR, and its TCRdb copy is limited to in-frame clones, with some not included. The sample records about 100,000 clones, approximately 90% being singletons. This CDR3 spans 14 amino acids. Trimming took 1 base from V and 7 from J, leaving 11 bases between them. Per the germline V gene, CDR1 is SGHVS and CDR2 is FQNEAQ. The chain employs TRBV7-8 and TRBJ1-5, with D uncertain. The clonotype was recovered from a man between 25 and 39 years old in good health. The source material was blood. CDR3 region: CASSLVDGRQPQHF. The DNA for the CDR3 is TGTGCCAGCAGCTTAGTGGACGGGCGCCAGCCCCAGCATTTT.